This passage covers 21 T cell receptor beta chains from one sample sequenced in a study of blood T cell repertoires in COVID-19. Sequencing used immunoSEQ multiplex PCR; TCRdb keeps in-frame clones, though not all of them. The sample consists of more than 200,000 clones, roughly 80% of them appearing once. The sample taken for sequencing was peripheral blood. These TCRs come from a woman aged 40-49 years with active or convalescent COVID-19.

The CDR3 nucleotides are TGCGCCAGCGCCCTAGCGGGGGGATTCAATGAGCAGTTCTTC. It codes for CASALAGGFNEQFF. This chain joins TRBV5-1 and TRBJ2-1; 11 positions agree with TRBD2. CDR3 size: 14 residues. Germline CDR1 reads SGHRS; CDR2 reads YFSETQ. Unmatched junction bases numbered 6, after V lost 7 bases and J lost 6 bases.

The rearrangement joins TRBV28 to TRBJ2-3; 13 bases align to TRBD2. Germline V CDR1 and CDR2: MDHEN, SYDVKM. The CDR3 is 16 residues long. Losses at the gene ends were 7 bases for V and 3 bases for J; bases not matched to a gene: 7. DNA of the CDR3: TGTGCCAGCAACGGACTAGCGGGGGCTGGGACAGATACGCAGTATTTT. Translated: CASNGLAGAGTDTQYF.

The chain employs TRBV12-3 or TRBV12-4 and TRBJ1-1; possible D gene TRBD1, 6 bases. Trimming cost V 7 bases and J 6 bases, with 15 bases left between them. The CDR3 runs 13 residues. This CDR3 is CASTPDRHPEAFF. The CDR3 coding sequence is TGTGCCAGCACCCCAGACAGGCATCCTGAAGCTTTCTTT.

The chain joins TRBV15 to TRBJ2-3, with D unresolved. The CDR3 extends over 15 amino acids. The germline V gene has CDR1 LNHNV and CDR2 YYDKDF (reference sequence). V lost 0 bases and J 4 bases, leaving 11 bases between the germline ends. CDR3 in DNA: TGTGCCACCAGCAGAGATACCCGGGTCTCAGATACGCAGTATTTT. This translates into CATSRDTRVSDTQYF.

The rearrangement uses TRBV3-1 (or the pseudogene TRBV3-2) and TRBJ2-4; perhaps TRBD2 as D (5 bases). Germline lookup yields CDR1 LGHDT and CDR2 YNNKEL (reference sequence). V shed 2 bases and J shed 1 base, with 15 bases lying between them. The CDR3 runs to 17 residues. In nucleotides, the CDR3 is TGTGCCAGCAGCCAACTCCGTGGGGAGAGCGCCAAAAACATTCAGTACTTC. Protein product: CASSQLRGESAKNIQYF.

The rearrangement links TRBV14 to TRBJ2-7, with unresolved D. This CDR3 has 13 amino acids. Trimming shortened V by 2 bases and J by 3 bases, and 8 bases separated the two germline ends. Germline CDR1 SGHDN, CDR2 FVKESK. The CDR3 DNA is TGTGCCAGCAGCCAACACAGACGCTACGAGCAGTACTTC. Translated, it gives CASSQHRRYEQYF.

The V gene is TRBV6-4, the J gene TRBJ2-5; tentative D call: TRBD1 (6 bases). This CDR3 has 13 amino acids. Germline CDR1 reads MRHNA; CDR2 reads SNTAGT. Between the trimmed V and J ends, which lost 10 bases and 7 bases, there was a span of 19 bases. CDR3 sequence: CAISGHTGWTQYF. CDR3 DNA: TGTGCCATCTCGGGACACACCGGATGGACCCAGTACTTC.

The chain employs TRBV3-1 (or the pseudogene TRBV3-2) and TRBJ2-3, with TRBD2 matching 12 bases. Per the germline V gene, CDR1 is LGHDT and CDR2 is YNNKEL (reference sequence). CDR3 length equals 17 residues. The junction had 6 bases not matched to a gene; V was cut back by 1 base and J by 4 bases. The CDR3 DNA reads as TGTGCCAGCAGCCAAGGACTAGCGGGGGCAGTCGCAGATACGCAGTATTTT. Translation: CASSQGLAGAVADTQYF.

The chain is built from TRBV30 and TRBJ2-7; no clear D. CDR1 and CDR2 from the germline V gene are GTSNPN and SVGIG (reference sequence). CDR3 length: 14 amino acids. Trimming stripped 0 bases from V and 5 bases from J, with 14 bases between. CDR3 bases: TGTGCCTGGAGTGTCCGAGTCCTTCCCCACGAGCAGTACTTC. Its protein is CAWSVRVLPHEQYF.

The count of this clone is one. The chain couples TRBV7-3 to TRBJ1-1; D may be TRBD1 (5 bases). V lost 5 bases, J lost 3 bases, and 10 bases lay in between. Germline assignment: CDR1 SGHTA and CDR2 FQGTGA. The CDR3 has 13 amino acids. In DNA, the CDR3 is TGTGCCAGCAGCCGCAGGGCAGACACTGAAGCTTTCTTT. Amino acid sequence: CASSRRADTEAFF.

J is TRBJ2-3 and V is TRBV3-1 (or the pseudogene TRBV3-2); 10 nucleotides agree with TRBD2. The CDR3 runs 17 residues. Germline V gene data show CDR1 as LGHDT and CDR2 as YNNKEL (reference sequence). Trimming removed 2 bases from V and 2 bases from J; junction bases left unmatched: 7. The CDR3 coding sequence is TGTGCCAGCAGCCAATGGGGTAGCGGGGGGTACACAGATACGCAGTATTTT. It codes for CASSQWGSGGYTDTQYF.

CDR3 nucleotide sequence: TGTGCCGCGAAACCGACAGGGAACTATAATTCACCCCTCCACTTT. Residues: CAAKPTGNYNSPLHF. The chain is built from TRBV19 and TRBJ1-6; TRBD1 matches at 7 bases. Trimming removed 11 bases from V and 3 bases from J; junction bases left unmatched: 10. The CDR3 covers 15 residues. Germline CDR1 and CDR2: LNHDA and SQIVND (reference sequence).

The chain employs TRBV28 and TRBJ1-2, with D perhaps TRBD1 (5 bases). Trimming removed 4 bases from V and 13 bases from J, with 25 bases in between. The CDR3 runs to 15 residues. Germline values: CDR1 MDHEN, CDR2 SYDVKM. DNA of the CDR3: TGTGCCAGCAGTTCACCTCAGGGCCCATCCTCGGTTTTCACCTTC. Amino acid sequence: CASSSPQGPSSVFTF.

The genes are TRBV7-9 and TRBJ1-4; D is perhaps TRBD1 (6 bases). CDR1 is SEHNR and CDR2 is FQNEAQ in the germline V gene (reference sequence). The CDR3 totals 17 residues. Trimming cost V 1 base and J 8 bases, with 20 bases left between them. DNA for the CDR3: TGTGCCAGCAGCTTAGTAGGACAGTACGAGTTTCAGGAAAAACTGTTTTTT. It codes for CASSLVGQYEFQEKLFF.

This rearrangement joins TRBV28 to TRBJ1-2; D not certain. Trimming cost V 4 bases and J 5 bases, with 11 bases left between them. Germline V gene lookup returns CDR1 MDHEN and CDR2 SYDVKM. This CDR3 comprises 13 residues. CDR3 protein: CASSSYGWYGYTF. The CDR3 DNA sequence: TGTGCCAGCAGTTCATACGGTTGGTATGGCTACACCTTC.

The chain combines TRBV3-1 (or the pseudogene TRBV3-2) with TRBJ2-2; weak D call: TRBD1 (5 bases). V shed 3 bases and J shed 6 bases, with 17 bases lying between them. Looked up from germline, CDR1 is LGHDT and CDR2 is YNNKEL (reference sequence). The CDR3 sequence is 16 residues long. The CDR3 loop is CASSHSPGWDAGELFF. CDR3 DNA: TGTGCCAGCAGCCATTCACCAGGGTGGGATGCCGGGGAGCTGTTTTTT.

The chain is built from TRBV2 and TRBJ1-4; 7 bases agree with TRBD1. Germline CDR1 and CDR2: SNHLY and FYNNEI. The CDR3 covers 14 residues. V gave up 6 bases and J gave up 8 bases; unmatched junction bases: 9. The CDR3 nucleotides are TGTGCCAGCAGCTGGGACAGAGGGATAGAAAAACTGTTTTTT. It specifies CASSWDRGIEKLFF.

The J gene is TRBJ1-5, the V gene TRBV3-1 (or the pseudogene TRBV3-2); 10 bases align to TRBD1. The CDR3 length is 15 residues. The J segment lost 6 bases and the V segment lost 3 bases, leaving 5 bases of the junction unmatched. Germline V gives CDR1 LGHDT, CDR2 YNNKEL (reference sequence). CDR3 nucleotide sequence: TGTGCCAGCAGCCAGGGGACAGGGGAGTTTCAGCCCCAGCATTTT. Translation gives CASSQGTGEFQPQHF.

This clone appeared a few times. The rearrangement links TRBV14 to TRBJ2-1; 12 bases are shared with TRBD2. The CDR3 is made up of 17 amino acids. J gave up 9 bases and V 3 bases, and 12 bases lay outside the gene matches. The germline gives CDR1 SGHDN, CDR2 FVKESK. The chain's CDR3 is CASSHGLLAGGPIEQFF. The CDR3 DNA sequence: TGTGCCAGCAGCCACGGGCTCCTAGCGGGGGGGCCCATTGAGCAGTTCTTC.

The rearrangement joins TRBV19 to TRBJ1-5, with D possibly matching TRBD1 (5 bases). The V end was cut by 9 bases, the J end by 6 bases, with 18 bases between. CDR1 and CDR2 (germline): LNHDA, SQIVND (reference sequence). This CDR3 spans 14 amino acids. In nucleotides, the CDR3 is TGTGCCAGCACTCTCGGATCGGACACTCAGCCCCAGCATTTT. This codes for CASTLGSDTQPQHF.

The rearrangement links TRBV19 to TRBJ1-5; 9 positions match TRBD1. The CDR3 has 15 amino acids. Germline V gene lookup returns CDR1 LNHDA and CDR2 SQIVND (reference sequence). Unmatched junction bases numbered 6, after V lost 6 bases and J lost 3 bases. The CDR3 loop is CASRDRGNFNQPQHF. The CDR3 DNA reads TGTGCCAGTAGGGACAGGGGTAATTTCAATCAGCCCCAGCATTTT.